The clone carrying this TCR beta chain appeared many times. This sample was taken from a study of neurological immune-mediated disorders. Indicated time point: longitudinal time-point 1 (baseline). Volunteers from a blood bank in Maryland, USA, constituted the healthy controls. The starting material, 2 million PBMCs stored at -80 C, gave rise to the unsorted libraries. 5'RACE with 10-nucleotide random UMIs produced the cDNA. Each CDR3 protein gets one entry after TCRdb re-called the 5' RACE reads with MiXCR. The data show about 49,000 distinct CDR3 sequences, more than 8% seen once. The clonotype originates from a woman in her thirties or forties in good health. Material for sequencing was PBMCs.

The CDR3: CASSLNSRNTIYF. CDR3 DNA: TGTGCCAGCAGCTTGAACAGTCGAAACACCATATATTTT. The gene calls are TRBV7-2 and TRBJ1-3; D unclear. Trimming removed 3 bases from V and 5 bases from J, with 8 bases in between. Germline values: CDR1 SGHTA, CDR2 FQGNSA. The CDR3 covers 13 residues.